The clone carrying this T cell receptor beta chain was seen more than once but under ten times. In the original processing: Nucleated cell counts were estimated from reference gene primer amplification. The assay was immunoSEQ multiplex PCR, and TCRdb's table has in-frame clones only and misses some. Clone size and the V and J calls come from that table; the DNA yielded D and trimming. The sample has around 180,000 clones; around four fifths are singletons. The sample comes from a study of blood T cell repertoires in COVID-19. Overall study: Donors in the United States, Italy and Spain gave samples during acute or convalescent COVID-19. T cells, B-cell-depleted T cells, or PBMCs supplied cDNA or gDNA.

V was clipped by 3 bases and J by 0 bases, with 16 bases between them. Germline V gives CDR1 SGHRS, CDR2 YFSETQ. CDR3 length equals 17 residues. The rearrangement uses TRBV5-1 and TRBJ1-3; weak D call: TRBD1 (5 bases). Sequencing was performed on peripheral blood. The receptor's source is a man in his 70s with active or convalescent COVID-19. The CDR3 is CASSYESTATSGNTIYF. The CDR3 region has the DNA TGCGCCAGCAGCTACGAGTCGACAGCGACCTCTGGAAACACCATATATTTT.